A selection of T cell receptor beta chains follows, all from one sample in a study of T cell responses to AZD1222 COVID-19 vaccine. The method was immunoSEQ multiplex PCR; TCRdb's version includes in-frame clones alone and lacks a portion of them. Of some 110,000 clones in the sample, about 90% were seen once. The sample in question was peripheral blood, obtained on day 0 of AZD1222 vaccination. The receptors stem from an adult in good health. Both conserved end residues are part of each CDR3. Fields, in order: V gene, J gene, clone size, D gene, CDR3 DNA, CDR3 protein. D genes are given only for firm matches. Clone size is stated in some rows and not others, as once, few, many or a class when expanded.

TRBV18	TRBJ2-1	-	-	TGTGCCAGCTCTCAGGACACGTACTCCTACAATGAGCAGTTCTTC	CASSQDTYSYNEQFF
TRBV11-3	TRBJ1-5	-	-	TGTGCCAGCAGCTTTCAGGGAAGCAATCAGCCCCAGCATTTT	CASSFQGSNQPQHF
TRBV14	TRBJ2-1	-	-	TGTGCCAGCCACCATCAGGCGGCGGGATTGCAGTTCTTC	CASHHQAAGLQFF
TRBV4-2	TRBJ1-1	-	-	TGTGCCAGCAGCCAAGATTTTTTGCTCATGAACACTGAAGCTTTCTTT	CASSQDFLLMNTEAFF
TRBV27	TRBJ1-1	-	TRBD1	TGTGCCAGCAGTCGGGACAGGGAAGCTTTCTTT	CASSRDREAFF
TRBV9	TRBJ2-5	-	-	TGTGCCAGCAGCGTAGGTTGGGGCATCCAAGAGACCCAGTACTTC	CASSVGWGIQETQYF
TRBV12-3/TRBV12-4	TRBJ1-2	-	-	TGTGCCAGCAGTTTAAGGGGGAACTATGGCTACACCTTC	CASSLRGNYGYTF
TRBV27	TRBJ2-3	once	-	TGTGCCAGCAGTTTAACGGGCCCGGCGAATACGCAGTATTTT	CASSLTGPANTQYF
TRBV28	TRBJ1-2	-	-	TGTGCCAGCAGCTACGGCGGGGCGGAGTATGGCTACACCTTC	CASSYGGAEYGYTF
TRBV29-1	TRBJ1-2	once	-	TGCAGCGTTCGGCAGCCTCCTGCTGGCTACACCTTC	CSVRQPPAGYTF
TRBV7-3	TRBJ2-1	-	-	TGTGCCAGCAGCCTCAGTGGCTACAATGAGCAGTTCTTC	CASSLSGYNEQFF
TRBV19	TRBJ2-3	-	-	TGTGCCAGTAGTATGGGATGGGCGTCCACAGATACGCAGTATTTT	CASSMGWASTDTQYF
TRBV28	TRBJ1-2	-	-	TGTGCCAGCAGTCCGGGACGTCGGAACTATGGCTACACCTTC	CASSPGRRNYGYTF
TRBV24-1	TRBJ2-3	few	-	TGTGCCACCAGTGACCAGGGACTCGCAGATACGCAGTATTTT	CATSDQGLADTQYF
TRBV2	TRBJ2-1	-	TRBD2	TGTGCCAGCAGTAAGAGCGGGGGGGCGGGTAATGAGCAGTTCTTC	CASSKSGGAGNEQFF
TRBV28	TRBJ1-5	-	-	TGTGCCAGCAGTTTTACGGCAGCTATATATAGCAATCAGCCCCAGCATTTT	CASSFTAAIYSNQPQHF
TRBV28	TRBJ2-7	-	-	TGTGCCAGCAGTTCCCCATGGAACTACTCCTACGAGCAGTACTTC	CASSSPWNYSYEQYF
TRBV19	TRBJ1-1	-	-	TGTGCCAGTAGTATAGATAACCGGAACACTGAAGCTTTCTTT	CASSIDNRNTEAFF
TRBV28	TRBJ1-4	-	-	TGTGCCAGCAGTCCCCCCCCGAGGGGGAAGGGCAAAAACTTACTGTTTTTT	CASSPPPRGKGKNLLFF
TRBV24-1	TRBJ2-7	once	-	TGTGCCACCAGTCCCGGGACACCTATTCCCTACGAGCAGTACTTC	CATSPGTPIPYEQYF
TRBV11-2	TRBJ1-1	-	-	TGTGCCAGCAGCTTACAGGAAAACACTGAAGCTTTCTTT	CASSLQENTEAFF
TRBV9	TRBJ2-1	few	-	TGTGCCAGCCAGGGTAATATAGCTGAGCAGTTCTTC	CASQGNIAEQFF
TRBV25-1	TRBJ1-2	-	-	TGTGCCAGTCACCGGGACGATCGAGGCTACACCTTC	CASHRDDRGYTF
TRBV11-2	TRBJ1-3	-	-	TGTGCCAGCAGCTTTCGTGACACCATATATTTT	CASSFRDTIYF
TRBV7-9	TRBJ1-5	-	-	TGTGCCAGCAGCTCCTCTTCCGGGACCGAGCAGCATTTT	CASSSSSGTEQHF
TRBV7-2	TRBJ1-6	-	TRBD1	TGTGCCAGCAGCTTATTCGGGACAGACACCTCACCCCTCCACTTT	CASSLFGTDTSPLHF
TRBV9	TRBJ2-2	-	-	TGTGCCAGCAGCGTTCGCGAGGTAAAGGCCGGGGAGCTGTTTTTT	CASSVREVKAGELFF
TRBV30	TRBJ1-1	-	-	TGTGCCTGGAGTGAGTTGGGCCGGGGAGCTTTCTTT	CAWSELGRGAFF
TRBV4-1	TRBJ2-7	-	-	TGCGCCAGCAGCCAAGAGAGCAGATCCTACGAGCAGTACTTC	CASSQESRSYEQYF
TRBV29-1	TRBJ2-7	-	-	TGCAGCGTTATATCGGACTACGAGCAGTACTTC	CSVISDYEQYF
TRBV7-2	TRBJ1-6	-	-	TGTGCCAGCAGCTTAGGCCTCGGAGTGATGGGACCCCTCCACTTT	CASSLGLGVMGPLHF
TRBV29-1	TRBJ2-7	-	TRBD1	TGCAGCGTTGAGCCGACAGGGGGCGAGCAGTACTTC	CSVEPTGGEQYF
TRBV5-1	TRBJ2-7	-	-	TGCGCCAGCAGCCGTGATGACAGGACCGCCGAGCAGTACTTC	CASSRDDRTAEQYF
TRBV5-1	TRBJ1-2	-	TRBD1	TGCGCCAGCAGCTTGGTGGACAGGAATGGCTACACCTTC	CASSLVDRNGYTF
TRBV30	TRBJ1-4	-	-	TGTGCCTGGAGTCTGACCCTCTCTAATGAAAAACTGTTTTTT	CAWSLTLSNEKLFF
TRBV19	TRBJ1-2	-	-	TGTGCCAGTAGTATAGTCCCAAACGAAGAAGGACAGTACTATGGCTACACCTTC	CASSIVPNEEGQYYGYTF
TRBV30	TRBJ2-7	-	TRBD1	TGTGCCTGGAGGACAGGGAGTAACGAGCAGTACTTC	CAWRTGSNEQYF
TRBV12-3/TRBV12-4	TRBJ2-7	-	-	TGTGCCAGCAGTAAGGACAGCCGGGAGCAGTACTTC	CASSKDSREQYF
TRBV30	TRBJ1-5	-	-	TGTGCCTGGAGTGACACAAGTCAGCCCCAGCATTTT	CAWSDTSQPQHF
TRBV14	TRBJ1-1	-	-	TGTGCCAGCAGCCAAAGGACAGCAAATGAAGCTTTCTTT	CASSQRTANEAFF
TRBV6-2/TRBV6-3	TRBJ1-2	-	-	TGTGCCAGCAGTTATCAGGGTTCGGGGTACTATGGCTACACCTTC	CASSYQGSGYYGYTF
TRBV6-2/TRBV6-3	TRBJ2-5	once	TRBD2	TGTGCCAGCAGTTCCATAGCGGGTCAAGAGACCCAGTACTTC	CASSSIAGQETQYF
TRBV7-2	TRBJ2-3	once	-	TGTGCCAGCAGCTTTGATGGGAAATCCACAGATACGCAGTATTTT	CASSFDGKSTDTQYF
TRBV4-2	TRBJ1-2	-	-	TGTGCCAGCAGCCAAGAGGTCTCGGGGTCTAACTATGGCTACACCTTC	CASSQEVSGSNYGYTF
TRBV7-3	TRBJ2-3	-	TRBD2	TGTGCCAGCAGCTTATGGGGGAGGGGTAGCGGGGCCCCCACAGATACGCAGTATTTT	CASSLWGRGSGAPTDTQYF
TRBV19	TRBJ2-1	-	TRBD1	TGTGCCAGTACCATAAGGACAGGGTCCACCCCCGAGCAGTTCTTC	CASTIRTGSTPEQFF
TRBV28	TRBJ2-7	-	TRBD1	TGTGCCAGCATCAGGGGGCCTGCGTACGAGCAGTACTTC	CASIRGPAYEQYF
TRBV7-8	TRBJ1-3	once	-	TGTGCCAGCAGCTTAGGTCTGGGAGACACCATATATTTT	CASSLGLGDTIYF
TRBV4-2	TRBJ2-5	-	TRBD2	TGTGCCAGCAGCCAAGATCCTAGCGGGGAACAAGAGACCCAGTACTTC	CASSQDPSGEQETQYF